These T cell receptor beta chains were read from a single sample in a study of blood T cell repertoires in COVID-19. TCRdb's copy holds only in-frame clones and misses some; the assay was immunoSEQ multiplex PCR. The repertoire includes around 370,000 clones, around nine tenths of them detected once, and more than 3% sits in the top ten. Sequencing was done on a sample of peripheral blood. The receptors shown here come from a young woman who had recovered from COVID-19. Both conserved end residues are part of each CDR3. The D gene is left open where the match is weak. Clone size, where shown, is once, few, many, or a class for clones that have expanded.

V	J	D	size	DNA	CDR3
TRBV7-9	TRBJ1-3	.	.	TGTGCCAGCAGCCCCCCCAGGGTGGATTCTGGGTCCTCTGGAAACACCATATATTTT	CASSPPRVDSGSSGNTIYF
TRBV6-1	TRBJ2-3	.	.	TGTGCCAGCAGTGAATTTGCGGGAATAAGCACAGATACGCAGTATTTT	CASSEFAGISTDTQYF
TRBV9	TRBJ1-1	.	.	TGTGCCAGCAGCGTAGGCCCATGGGCATCGTCCACTGAAGCTTTCTTT	CASSVGPWASSTEAFF
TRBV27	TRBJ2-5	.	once	TGTGCCAGCAGTTTAACCTCCAGGGTGGTAGAGACCAAGTACTTC	CASSLTSRVVETKYF
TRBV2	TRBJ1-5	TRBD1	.	TGTGCCAGCAGTCTAACAGGGGTTCGCGTTCAGCCCCAGCATTTT	CASSLTGVRVQPQHF
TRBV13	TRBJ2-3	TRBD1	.	TGTGCCAGCACCAACAGGGGCGATACGCAGTATTTT	CASTNRGDTQYF
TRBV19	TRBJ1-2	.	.	TGTGCCAGTAGTAGGGAGGCGGTGGGCTATGGCTACACCTTC	CASSREAVGYGYTF
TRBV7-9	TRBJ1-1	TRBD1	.	TGTGCCAGCACCCCCGCCGGGGCAGGGGGCCCCCGTGGGACTGAAGCTTTCTTT	CASTPAGAGGPRGTEAFF
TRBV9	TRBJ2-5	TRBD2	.	TGTGCCAGCAGCCCAGCGGGAGGGTCCCAAGAGACCCAGTACTTC	CASSPAGGSQETQYF
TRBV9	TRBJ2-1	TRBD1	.	TGTGCCAGCAGCGTCACAACCCCGGGACAGGGGACCTTAAGCTCCTACAATGAGCAGTTCTTC	CASSVTTPGQGTLSSYNEQFF
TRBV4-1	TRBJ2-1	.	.	TGCGCCAGCAGCCAAGGACTAGTTTCCTACAATGAGCAGTTCTTC	CASSQGLVSYNEQFF
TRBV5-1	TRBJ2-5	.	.	TGCGCCAGCAGCTTGGCCGGGGAAGAGGTGGAGACCCAGTACTTC	CASSLAGEEVETQYF
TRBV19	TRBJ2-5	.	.	TGTGCCAGTAGCCCCGGACTGTTATCCGGGACCCAGTACTTC	CASSPGLLSGTQYF
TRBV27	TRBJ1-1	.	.	TGTGCCAGCAGCATCACATTGAACACTGAAGCTTTCTTT	CASSITLNTEAFF
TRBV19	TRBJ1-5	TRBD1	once	TGTGCCAGTAGTATAGCAGGGGGCGCCGGTTCTCAGCCCCAGCATTTT	CASSIAGGAGSQPQHF
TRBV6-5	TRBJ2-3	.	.	TGTGCCAGCAACCCCCCGGGTACAGATACGCAGTATTTT	CASNPPGTDTQYF
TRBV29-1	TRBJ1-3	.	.	TGCAGCGTTGCCGGGAGGTCCGGAAACACCATATATTTT	CSVAGRSGNTIYF
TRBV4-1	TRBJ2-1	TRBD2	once	TGCGCCAGCAGCCACGTCCTGGGACTAGTTTTGTACAATGAGCAGTTCTTC	CASSHVLGLVLYNEQFF
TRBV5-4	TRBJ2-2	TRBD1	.	TGTGCCAGCAGCGGTCAGGGACAGTCGAACACCGGGGAGCTGTTTTTT	CASSGQGQSNTGELFF
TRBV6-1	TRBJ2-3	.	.	TGTGCCAGCAGTGACCGACTTAGGATATTTGATACGCAGTATTTT	CASSDRLRIFDTQYF
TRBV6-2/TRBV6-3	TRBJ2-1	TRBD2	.	TGTGCCAGCAGTTATATAGCGGGAGCCTACAATGAGCAGTTCTTC	CASSYIAGAYNEQFF